A single sample gave rise to the 9 T cell receptor beta chains below, sequenced in a study of blood T cell repertoires in COVID-19. Sequencing used immunoSEQ multiplex PCR; TCRdb keeps in-frame clones, though not all of them. The top ten clones hold roughly 17% of a sample with around 130,000 clones, over 65% of them seen once. Sequenced: peripheral blood. These receptors were obtained from a man in his fifties with acute or convalescent COVID-19.

This chain joins TRBV19 and TRBJ1-2; TRBD1 matches at 9 bases. The CDR3 runs to 15 residues. Looked up from germline, CDR1 is LNHDA and CDR2 is SQIVND (reference sequence). V lost 7 bases, J lost 0 bases, and 6 bases stayed unmatched. The CDR3: CASNRTGDSNYGYTF. CDR3 in DNA: TGTGCCAGTAATCGGACAGGGGATTCTAACTATGGCTACACCTTC.

The chain recombines TRBV5-1 with TRBJ1-2; D unclear. The germline CDR1 and CDR2 sequences are SGHRS and YFSETQ. Trimming pared 4 bases from V and 0 bases from J, leaving 13 bases between. The CDR3 has 15 amino acids. CDR3 in DNA: TGCGCCAGCAGCCCCCATACCAGTACTAACTATGGCTACACCTTC. Translating it yields CASSPHTSTNYGYTF.

The V and J genes are TRBV5-1 and TRBJ1-2; the D gene is possibly TRBD1 (5 bases). Between the trimmed V and J ends, which lost 4 bases and 2 bases, there was a span of 18 bases. This CDR3 contains 16 residues. The germline V gene has CDR1 SGHRS and CDR2 YFSETQ. CDR3 sequence (DNA): TGCGCCAGCAGCCCTATATTAAGACAGACCAACTATGGCTACACCTTC. Amino acids: CASSPILRQTNYGYTF.

The chain employs TRBV10-3 and TRBJ1-5; 9 positions agree with TRBD1. CDR1 and CDR2 from the germline V gene are ENHRY and SYGVKD. With V trimmed by 0 bases and J by 6 bases, 6 bases remained unmatched. The CDR3 spans 16 residues. This CDR3 is CAISESEQGAVQPQHF. CDR3 sequence (DNA): TGTGCCATCAGTGAGTCGGAACAGGGGGCCGTTCAGCCCCAGCATTTT.

The chain uses TRBV5-4 and TRBJ2-1, with TRBD1 matching 12 bases. This CDR3 is 16 amino acids long. J gave up 7 bases and V 4 bases, and 9 bases lay outside the gene matches. CDR1 and CDR2 from the germline V gene are SGHNT and YYREEE (reference sequence). CDR3 protein: CASSAPGQGAQNEQFF. CDR3 in DNA: TGTGCCAGCAGCGCTCCGGGACAGGGGGCACAGAATGAGCAGTTCTTC. The whole variable domain, remainder taken from reference TRBV5-4 and TRBJ2-1, is ETGVTQSPTHLIKTRGQQVTLRCSSQSGHNTVSWYQQALGQGPQFIFQYYREEENGRGNFPPRFSGLQFPNYSSELNVNALELDDSALYLCASSAPGQGAQNEQFFGPGTRLTVL.

The gene calls are TRBV5-4 and TRBJ2-3; 10 bases line up with TRBD2. V dropped 4 bases and J dropped 3; count of bases not matched to a gene: 5. Germline V CDR1 and CDR2: SGHNT, YYREEE (reference sequence). The CDR3 is 15 amino acids. The CDR3: CASSLTSGVTDTQYF. The CDR3 DNA is TGTGCCAGCAGCCTTACTAGCGGGGTGACAGATACGCAGTATTTT.

This chain links TRBV30 with TRBJ1-2; D is undetermined. The CDR3 sequence is 16 residues long. The germline V gene has CDR1 GTSNPN and CDR2 SVGIG (reference sequence). V dropped 0 bases and J dropped 0 bases, with 14 bases sitting between them. CDR3 protein: CAWSVRSAIANYGYTF. The CDR3 nucleotides are TGTGCCTGGAGTGTAAGATCTGCAATAGCTAACTATGGCTACACCTTC.

The chain combines TRBV29-1 with TRBJ1-2; D possibly corresponds to TRBD1 (5 bases). Germline values: CDR1 SQVTM, CDR2 ANQGSEA. Trimming shortened V by 7 bases and J by 8 bases, and 20 bases separated the two germline ends. There are 13 residues in the CDR3. Here the CDR3 DNA reads TGCAGCGCCGAGAAGGGGATTTCTGGGGGCTACACCTTC. It specifies CSAEKGISGGYTF.

The DNA for the CDR3 is TGTGCCAGCAGCTTCGACAGGGGGCCCCAGCATTTT. Its translation: CASSFDRGPQHF. The chain employs TRBV7-9 and TRBJ1-5; TRBD1 agrees at 8 bases. With V trimmed by 3 bases and J by 9 bases, 1 base remained unmatched. Per germline, CDR1 SEHNR and CDR2 FQNEAQ (reference sequence). The CDR3 contains 12 residues.